This T cell receptor (beta chain) was obtained from a study of graft-versus-host responses after intestinal transplantation. Study information: Among the recipients, transplants were multivisceral, liver-intestinal, or isolated intestinal. Every transplant recipient was induced with anti-thymocyte globulin, then maintained on tacrolimus and steroids for around 3 years. Overall study findings and caveats: Allograft graft-versus-host to host-versus-graft clonal ratios ran high in patients with graft-donor T cell macrochimerism. Investigators detected GvH clones in recipient marrow, with some emerging earlier in ileum or blood.

V dropped 5 bases and J dropped 1 base, with 21 bases sitting between them. The CDR3 has 19 amino acids. CDR1 is SGHTA and CDR2 is FQGNSA in the germline V gene. As for this clone: Antigen: not known.

Method: immunoSEQ multiplex PCR; TCRdb's copy keeps in-frame clones and lacks some. The sample records about 80,000 clones, around 92% being singletons. V gene TRBV7-2 combines with J gene TRBJ2-6; either TRBD1 or TRBD2 may fit D (6 bases each). This TCR was recovered from a human patient who received an intestinal transplant, so some T cells may come from the graft donor. The material was PBMCs, obtained 98 days after intestinal transplantation. The CDR3 sequence is CASSGFQGGGLSGANVLTF. The CDR3 bases are TGTGCCAGCAGCGGTTTTCAAGGGGGAGGACTTTCTGGGGCCAACGTCCTGACTTTC.